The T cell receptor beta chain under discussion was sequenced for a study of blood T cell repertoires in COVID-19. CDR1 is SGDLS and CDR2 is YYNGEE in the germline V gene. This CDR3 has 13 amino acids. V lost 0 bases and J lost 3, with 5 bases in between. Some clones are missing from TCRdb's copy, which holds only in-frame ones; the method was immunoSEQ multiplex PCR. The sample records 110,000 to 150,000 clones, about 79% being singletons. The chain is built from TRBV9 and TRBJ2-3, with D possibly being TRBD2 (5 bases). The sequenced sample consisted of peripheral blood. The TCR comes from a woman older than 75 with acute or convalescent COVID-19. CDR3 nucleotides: TGTGCCAGCAGCGTAGGGGAGACAGATACGCAGTATTTT. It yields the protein CASSVGETDTQYF. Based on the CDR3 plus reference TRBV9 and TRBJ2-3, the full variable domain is DSGVTQTPKHLITATGQRVTLRCSPRSGDLSVYWYQQSLDQGLQFLIQYYNGEERAKGNILERFSAQQFPDLHSELNLSSLELGDSALYFCASSVGETDTQYFGPGTRLTVL.